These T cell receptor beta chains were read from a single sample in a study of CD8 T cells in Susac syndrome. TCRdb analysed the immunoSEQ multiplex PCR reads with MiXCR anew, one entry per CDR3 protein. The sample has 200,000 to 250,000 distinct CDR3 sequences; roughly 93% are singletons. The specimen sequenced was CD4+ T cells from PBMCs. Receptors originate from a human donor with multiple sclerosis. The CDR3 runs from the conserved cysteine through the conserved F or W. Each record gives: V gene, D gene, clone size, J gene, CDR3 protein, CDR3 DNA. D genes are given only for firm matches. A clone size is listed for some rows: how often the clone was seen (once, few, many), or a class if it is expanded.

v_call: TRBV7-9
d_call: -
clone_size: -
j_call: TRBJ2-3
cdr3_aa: CASSLAPQGGADTQYF
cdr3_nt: TGTGCCAGCAGCTTAGCGCCTCAGGGAGGTGCAGATACGCAGTATTTT

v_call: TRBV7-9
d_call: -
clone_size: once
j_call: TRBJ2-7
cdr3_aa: CASSLGERADLEQYF
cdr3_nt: TGTGCCAGCAGCTTGGGTGAGCGGGCGGACCTTGAGCAGTACTTC

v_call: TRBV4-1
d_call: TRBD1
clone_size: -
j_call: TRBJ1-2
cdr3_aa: CASSQPGQGGYGYTF
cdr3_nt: TGCGCCAGCAGCCAACCCGGACAGGGGGGCTATGGCTACACCTTC

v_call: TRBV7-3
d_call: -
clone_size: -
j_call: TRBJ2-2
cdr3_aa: CASSLSAGNTGELFF
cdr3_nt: TGTGCCAGCAGCTTAAGTGCGGGGAACACCGGGGAGCTGTTTTTT

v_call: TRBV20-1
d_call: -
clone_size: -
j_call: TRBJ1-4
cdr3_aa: CSARGRLPDEKLFF
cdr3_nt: TGCAGTGCTAGGGGGCGTCTACCCGATGAAAAACTGTTTTTT

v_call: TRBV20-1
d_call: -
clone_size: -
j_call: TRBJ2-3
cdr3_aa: CSARSPGASSTDTQYF
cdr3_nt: TGCAGTGCTAGATCCCCGGGAGCGTCTAGCACAGATACGCAGTATTTT

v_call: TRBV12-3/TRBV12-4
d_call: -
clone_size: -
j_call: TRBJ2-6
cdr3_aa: CASSFVGAGANVLTF
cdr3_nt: TGTGCCAGCAGTTTCGTCGGGGCTGGGGCCAACGTCCTGACTTTC

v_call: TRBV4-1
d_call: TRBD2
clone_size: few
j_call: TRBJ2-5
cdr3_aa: CASSQDVAGAKTQYF
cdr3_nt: TGCGCCAGCAGCCAAGACGTAGCGGGAGCGAAGACCCAGTACTTC

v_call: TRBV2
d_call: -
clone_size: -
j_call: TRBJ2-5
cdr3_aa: CASSDWQETQYF
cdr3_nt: TGTGCCAGCAGTGATTGGCAAGAGACCCAGTACTTC

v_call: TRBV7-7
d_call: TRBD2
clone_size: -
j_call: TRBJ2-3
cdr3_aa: CASSPNPAGGGDTQYF
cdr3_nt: TGTGCTAGCAGCCCTAACCCAGCGGGAGGTGGAGATACGCAGTATTTT

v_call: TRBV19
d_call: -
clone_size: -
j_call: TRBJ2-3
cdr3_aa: CASSTRDPRSGTDTQYF
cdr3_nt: TGTGCCAGTAGTACCCGGGACCCGAGGTCGGGCACAGATACGCAGTATTTT

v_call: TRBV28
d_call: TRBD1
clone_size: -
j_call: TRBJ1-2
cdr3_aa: CASSSTRQGYGYTF
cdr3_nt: TGTGCCAGCAGTTCTACCAGACAGGGCTATGGCTACACCTTC

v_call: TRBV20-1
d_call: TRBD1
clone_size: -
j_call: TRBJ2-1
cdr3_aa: CSATRAGGEYNEQFF
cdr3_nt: TGCAGTGCTACTAGGGCAGGGGGCGAGTACAATGAGCAGTTCTTC

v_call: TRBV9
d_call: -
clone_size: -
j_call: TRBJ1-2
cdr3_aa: CASSVRGWDGYTF
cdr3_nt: TGTGCCAGCAGCGTTCGAGGGTGGGATGGCTACACCTTC